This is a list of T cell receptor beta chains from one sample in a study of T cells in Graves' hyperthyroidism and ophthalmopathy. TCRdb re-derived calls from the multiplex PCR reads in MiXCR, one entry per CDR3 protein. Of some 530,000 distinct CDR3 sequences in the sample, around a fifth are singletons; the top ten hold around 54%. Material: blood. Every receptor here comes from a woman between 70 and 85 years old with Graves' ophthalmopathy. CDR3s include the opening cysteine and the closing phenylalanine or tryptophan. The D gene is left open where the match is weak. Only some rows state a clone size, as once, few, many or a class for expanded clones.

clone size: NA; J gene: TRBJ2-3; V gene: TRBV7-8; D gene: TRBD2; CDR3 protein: CASNPQTSGSTDTQYF; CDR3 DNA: TGTGCCAGCAACCCGCAGACTAGCGGGAGCACAGATACGCAGTATTTT
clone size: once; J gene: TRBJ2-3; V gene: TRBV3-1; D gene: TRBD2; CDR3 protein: CASSQDWTSGTDTQYF; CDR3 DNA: TGTGCCAGCAGCCAAGATTGGACTAGCGGAACAGATACGCAGTATTTT
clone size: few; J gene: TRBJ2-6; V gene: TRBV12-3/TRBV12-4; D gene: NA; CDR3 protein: CASSSQAAVGANVLTF; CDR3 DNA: TGTGCCAGCAGTTCGCAGGCCGCCGTTGGGGCCAACGTCCTGACTTTC
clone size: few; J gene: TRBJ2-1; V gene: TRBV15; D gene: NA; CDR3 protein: CATSREGGVGNEQFF; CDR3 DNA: TGTGCCACCAGCAGAGAAGGGGGGGTGGGTAATGAGCAGTTCTTC
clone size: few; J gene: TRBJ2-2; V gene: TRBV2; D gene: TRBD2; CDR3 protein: CASSGLAGGLGELFF; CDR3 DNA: TGTGCCAGCAGTGGGCTAGCGGGAGGGCTTGGGGAGCTGTTTTTT
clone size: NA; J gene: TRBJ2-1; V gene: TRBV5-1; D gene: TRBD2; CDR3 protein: CASSWPTSASSYNEQFF; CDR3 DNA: TGCGCCAGCAGCTGGCCGACTAGCGCAAGCTCCTACAATGAGCAGTTCTTC
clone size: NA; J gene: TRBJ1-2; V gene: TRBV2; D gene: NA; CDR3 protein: CASTWDVRNAYTF; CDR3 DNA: TGTGCCAGCACCTGGGACGTTAGGAATGCCTACACCTTC
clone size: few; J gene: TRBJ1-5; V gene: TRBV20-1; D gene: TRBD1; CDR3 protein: CSAWTGGGNQPQHF; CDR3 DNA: TGCAGTGCATGGACAGGTGGTGGCAATCAGCCCCAGCATTTT
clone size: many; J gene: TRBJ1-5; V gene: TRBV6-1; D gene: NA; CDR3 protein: CACDPTWVSNQPQHF; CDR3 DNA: TGTGCCTGCGACCCGACTTGGGTTAGCAATCAGCCCCAGCATTTT
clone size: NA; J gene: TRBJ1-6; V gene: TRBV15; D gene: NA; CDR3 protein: CATSGTGYNSPLHF; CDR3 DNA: TGTGCCACCAGCGGGACCGGCTATAATTCACCCCTCCACTTT
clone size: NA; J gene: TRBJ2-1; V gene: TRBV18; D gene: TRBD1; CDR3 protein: CASSLQGAGEQFF; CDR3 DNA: TGTGCCAGCTCACTACAGGGGGCGGGTGAGCAGTTCTTC
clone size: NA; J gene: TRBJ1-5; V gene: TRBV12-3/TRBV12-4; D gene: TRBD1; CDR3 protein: CASRMDRGRVGNQPQHF; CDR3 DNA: TGTGCCAGCAGGATGGACAGGGGGCGAGTTGGCAATCAGCCCCAGCATTTT
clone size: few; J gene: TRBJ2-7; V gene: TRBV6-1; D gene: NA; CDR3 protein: CASRRQSEQYF; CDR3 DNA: TGTGCCAGCAGACGACAGTCGGAGCAGTACTTC
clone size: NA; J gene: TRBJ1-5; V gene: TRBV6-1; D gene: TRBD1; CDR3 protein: CASSTGQGNQPQHF; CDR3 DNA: TGTGCCAGCAGTACCGGACAGGGCAATCAGCCCCAGCATTTT
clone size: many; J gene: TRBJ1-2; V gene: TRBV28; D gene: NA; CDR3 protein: CASSTRVGYTF; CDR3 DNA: TGTGCCAGCAGTACCAGGGTTGGCTACACCTTC
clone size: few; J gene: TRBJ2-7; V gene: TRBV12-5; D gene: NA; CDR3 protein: CASGLVVARTYEQYF; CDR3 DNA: TGTGCTAGTGGTTTGGTAGTCGCCAGGACCTACGAGCAGTACTTC
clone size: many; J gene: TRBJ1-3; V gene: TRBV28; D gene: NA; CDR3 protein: CASSLLWGFGGNTIYF; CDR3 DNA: TGTGCCAGCAGTTTATTATGGGGATTCGGTGGAAACACCATATATTTT
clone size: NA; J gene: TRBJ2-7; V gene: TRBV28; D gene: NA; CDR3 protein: CASSPGPGNSYEQYF; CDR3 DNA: TGTGCCAGCAGCCCCGGACCGGGTAACTCCTACGAGCAGTACTTC
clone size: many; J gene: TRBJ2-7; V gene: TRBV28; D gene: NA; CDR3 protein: CASSLYHEQYF; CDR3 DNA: TGTGCCAGCAGTTTATACCACGAGCAGTACTTC
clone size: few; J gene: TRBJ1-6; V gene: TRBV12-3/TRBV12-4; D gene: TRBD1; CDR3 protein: CASSPGDRRNSPLHF; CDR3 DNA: TGTGCCAGCAGTCCGGGGGACAGGAGAAATTCACCCCTCCACTTT
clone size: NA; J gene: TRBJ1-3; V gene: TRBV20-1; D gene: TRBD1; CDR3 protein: CSARDWGQGAGNTIYF; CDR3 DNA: TGCAGTGCTAGAGATTGGGGACAGGGGGCTGGAAACACCATATATTTT
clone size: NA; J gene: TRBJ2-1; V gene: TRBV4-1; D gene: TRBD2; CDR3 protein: CASSQDGGSSYNEQFF; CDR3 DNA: TGCGCCAGCAGCCAAGATGGCGGGAGCTCCTACAATGAGCAGTTCTTC
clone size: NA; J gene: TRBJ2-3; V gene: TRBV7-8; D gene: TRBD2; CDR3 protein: CASSLGRGASTDTQYF; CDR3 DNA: TGTGCCAGCAGCTTAGGGCGGGGGGCGAGCACAGATACGCAGTATTTT
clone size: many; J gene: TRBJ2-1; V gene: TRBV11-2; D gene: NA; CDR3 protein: CASSRGQVYNEQFF; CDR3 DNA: TGTGCCAGCAGTAGAGGACAAGTTTACAATGAGCAGTTCTTC
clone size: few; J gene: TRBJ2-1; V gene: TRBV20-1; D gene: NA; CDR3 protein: CSATPGLEIRDEQFF; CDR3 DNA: TGCAGTGCTACCCCCGGACTGGAGATCCGCGATGAGCAGTTCTTC
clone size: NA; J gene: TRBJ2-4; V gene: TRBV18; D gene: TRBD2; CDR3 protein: CASSPLAGAEVTKNIQYF; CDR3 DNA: TGTGCCAGCTCACCGCTAGCGGGAGCTGAGGTAACCAAAAACATTCAGTACTTC
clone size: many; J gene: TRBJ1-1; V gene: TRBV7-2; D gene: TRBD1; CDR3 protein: CASSRDRGEAFF; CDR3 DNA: TGTGCCAGCAGCAGAGACAGGGGGGAAGCTTTCTTT
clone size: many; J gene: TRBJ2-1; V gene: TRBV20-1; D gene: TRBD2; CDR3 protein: CSARAGTSGSNEQFF; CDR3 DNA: TGCAGTGCTAGAGCGGGGACTAGCGGGAGCAATGAGCAGTTCTTC
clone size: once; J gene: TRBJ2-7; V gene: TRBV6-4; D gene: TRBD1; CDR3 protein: CASIYRSGGSDEQYF; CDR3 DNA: TGTGCCAGCATTTATCGGTCAGGGGGCAGCGACGAGCAGTACTTC
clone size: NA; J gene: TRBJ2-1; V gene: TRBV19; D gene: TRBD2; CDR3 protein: CASSIVLSGRGFYNEQFF; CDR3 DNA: TGTGCCAGTAGTATAGTTCTTAGCGGGAGGGGATTCTACAATGAGCAGTTCTTC
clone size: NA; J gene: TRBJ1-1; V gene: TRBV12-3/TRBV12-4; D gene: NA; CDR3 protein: CASRGPPLQAFF; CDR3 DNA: TGTGCCAGCAGGGGGCCGCCTTTACAAGCTTTCTTT
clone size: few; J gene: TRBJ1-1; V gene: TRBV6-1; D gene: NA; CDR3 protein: CASSESLGTEAFF; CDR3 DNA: TGTGCCAGCAGTGAAAGTTTGGGCACTGAAGCTTTCTTT
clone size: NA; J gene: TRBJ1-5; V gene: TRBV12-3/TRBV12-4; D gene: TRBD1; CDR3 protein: CASSGTGGIQPQHF; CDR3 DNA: TGTGCCAGCAGTGGGACAGGGGGCATTCAGCCCCAGCATTTT
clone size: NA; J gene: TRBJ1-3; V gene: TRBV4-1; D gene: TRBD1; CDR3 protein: CASSFGQGTGNTIYF; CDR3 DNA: TGCGCCAGCAGCTTCGGACAGGGTACTGGAAACACCATATATTTT
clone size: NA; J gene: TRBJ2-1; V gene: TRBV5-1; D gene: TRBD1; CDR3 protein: CASSPDRSFHEQFF; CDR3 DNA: TGCGCCAGCAGCCCGGACAGGTCATTCCATGAGCAGTTCTTC
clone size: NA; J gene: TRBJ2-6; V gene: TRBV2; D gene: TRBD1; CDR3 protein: CASSAQTGVSSGANVLTF; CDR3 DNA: TGTGCCAGCAGTGCCCAGACAGGGGTATCATCTGGGGCCAACGTCCTGACTTTC
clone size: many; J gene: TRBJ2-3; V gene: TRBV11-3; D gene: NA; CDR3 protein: CASSLDPLPGDTQYF; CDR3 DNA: TGTGCCAGCAGCTTAGATCCACTGCCGGGAGATACGCAGTATTTT
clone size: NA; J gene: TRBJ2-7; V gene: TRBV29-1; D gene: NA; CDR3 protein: CSVAPGQGYYEQYF; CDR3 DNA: TGCAGCGTTGCCCCGGGTCAGGGGTACTACGAGCAGTACTTC
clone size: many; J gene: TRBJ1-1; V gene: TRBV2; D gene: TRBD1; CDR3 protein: CASSSGQRNTEAFF; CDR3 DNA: TGTGCCAGCAGTTCGGGACAGCGGAACACTGAAGCTTTCTTT
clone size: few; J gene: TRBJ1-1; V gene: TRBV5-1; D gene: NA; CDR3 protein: CASSLEGYDTEAFF; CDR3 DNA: TGCGCCAGCAGCTTGGAGGGTTACGACACTGAAGCTTTCTTT
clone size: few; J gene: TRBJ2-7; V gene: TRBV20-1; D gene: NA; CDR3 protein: CSAMDTYEQYF; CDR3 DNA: TGCAGTGCTATGGACACTTACGAGCAGTACTTC